The source of this T cell receptor (beta chain) is a study of cytomegalovirus exposure and HLA in healthy donors. This clone was seen only a few times. Vbeta (60) and Jbeta (13) primers were used in the PCR. Some clones are missing from TCRdb's copy, which holds only in-frame ones; the method was immunoSEQ multiplex PCR. The sample yields 75,000 to 95,000 clones, nearly 70% seen once. Sequenced input: PBMCs. This TCR came from a man aged 45-60 years in good health and CMV-seronegative.

The CDR3 DNA sequence: TGTGCCAGCAGTTGGAGCCCAGGGGGCGAAGCTTTCTTT. This gives the protein CASSWSPGGEAFF. V and J are TRBV6-4 and TRBJ1-1, with 8 bases identical to TRBD1. Per the germline V gene, CDR1 is MRHNA and CDR2 is SNTAGT. V was pared by 5 bases and J by 8 bases, with 7 bases of the junction left unmatched. The CDR3 is made up of 13 amino acids.